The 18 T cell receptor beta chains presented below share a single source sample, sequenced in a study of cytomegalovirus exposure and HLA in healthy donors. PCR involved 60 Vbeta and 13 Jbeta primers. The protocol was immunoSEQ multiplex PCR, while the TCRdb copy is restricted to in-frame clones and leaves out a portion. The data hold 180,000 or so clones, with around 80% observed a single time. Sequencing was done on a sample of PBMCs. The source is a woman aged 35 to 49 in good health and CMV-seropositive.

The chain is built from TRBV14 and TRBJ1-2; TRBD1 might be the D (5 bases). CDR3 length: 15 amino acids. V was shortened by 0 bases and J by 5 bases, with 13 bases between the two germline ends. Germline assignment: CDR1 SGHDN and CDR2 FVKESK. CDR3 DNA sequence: TGTGCCAGCAGCCAAGATGAGGAAAACAGGTATGGCTACACCTTC. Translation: CASSQDEENRYGYTF.

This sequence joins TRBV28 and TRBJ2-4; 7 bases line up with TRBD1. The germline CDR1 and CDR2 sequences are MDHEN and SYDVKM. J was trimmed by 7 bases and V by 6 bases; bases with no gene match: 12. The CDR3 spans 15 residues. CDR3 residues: CASSERDPRGNIQYF. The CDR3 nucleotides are TGTGCCAGCAGCGAAAGGGATCCCAGGGGGAACATTCAGTACTTC.

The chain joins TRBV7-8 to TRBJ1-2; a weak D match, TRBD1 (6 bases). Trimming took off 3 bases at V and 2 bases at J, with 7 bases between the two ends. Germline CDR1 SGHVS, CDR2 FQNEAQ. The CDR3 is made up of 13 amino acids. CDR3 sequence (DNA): TGTGCCAGCAGCTTCGACAGGAACTATGGCTACACCTTC. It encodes CASSFDRNYGYTF.

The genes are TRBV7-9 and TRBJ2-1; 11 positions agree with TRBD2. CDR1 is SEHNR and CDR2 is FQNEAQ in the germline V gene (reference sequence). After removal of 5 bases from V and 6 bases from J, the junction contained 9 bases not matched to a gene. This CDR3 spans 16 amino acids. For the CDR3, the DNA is TGTGCCAGCAGCCGAATGGGGACTAGCGGAGTCAATGAGCAGTTCTTC. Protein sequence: CASSRMGTSGVNEQFF.

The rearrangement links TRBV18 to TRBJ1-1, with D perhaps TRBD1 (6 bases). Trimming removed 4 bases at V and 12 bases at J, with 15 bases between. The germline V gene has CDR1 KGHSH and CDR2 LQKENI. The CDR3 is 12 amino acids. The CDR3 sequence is CASSQDSPGSFF. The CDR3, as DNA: TGTGCCAGCTCACAGGACAGTCCTGGTTCTTTCTTT.

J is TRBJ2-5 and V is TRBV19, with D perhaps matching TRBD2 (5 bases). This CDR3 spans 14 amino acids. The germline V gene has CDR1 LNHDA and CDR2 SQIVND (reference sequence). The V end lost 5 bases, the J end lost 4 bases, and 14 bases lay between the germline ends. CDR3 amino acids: CASSPPGWRETQYF. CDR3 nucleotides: TGTGCCAGTAGTCCCCCGGGGTGGCGAGAGACCCAGTACTTC.

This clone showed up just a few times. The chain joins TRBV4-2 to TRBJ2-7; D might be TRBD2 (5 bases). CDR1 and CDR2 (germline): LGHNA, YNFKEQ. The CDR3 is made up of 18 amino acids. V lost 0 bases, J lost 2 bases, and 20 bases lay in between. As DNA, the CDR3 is TGTGCCAGCAGCCAAGATCCAATCCAGCAAGCGGCGGCCTACGAGCAGTACTTC. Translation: CASSQDPIQQAAAYEQYF.

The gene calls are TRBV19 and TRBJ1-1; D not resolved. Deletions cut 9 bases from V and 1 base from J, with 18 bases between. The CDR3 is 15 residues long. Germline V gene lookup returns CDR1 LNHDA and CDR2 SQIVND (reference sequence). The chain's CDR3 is CASSVVVFSNTEAFF. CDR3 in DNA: TGTGCCAGCTCGGTGGTAGTATTTTCGAACACTGAAGCTTTCTTT. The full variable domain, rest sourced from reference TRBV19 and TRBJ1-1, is DGGITQSPKYLFRKEGQNVTLSCEQNLNHDAMYWYRQDPGQGLRLIYYSQIVNDFQKGDIAEGYSVSREKKESFPLTVTSAQKNPTAFYLCASSVVVFSNTEAFFGQGTRLTVV.

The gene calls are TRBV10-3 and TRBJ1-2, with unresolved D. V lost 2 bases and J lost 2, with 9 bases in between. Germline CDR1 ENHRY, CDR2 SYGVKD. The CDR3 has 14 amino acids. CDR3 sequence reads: CAISEGDGNYGYTF. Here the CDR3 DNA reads TGTGCCATCAGTGAGGGAGATGGGAACTATGGCTACACCTTC.

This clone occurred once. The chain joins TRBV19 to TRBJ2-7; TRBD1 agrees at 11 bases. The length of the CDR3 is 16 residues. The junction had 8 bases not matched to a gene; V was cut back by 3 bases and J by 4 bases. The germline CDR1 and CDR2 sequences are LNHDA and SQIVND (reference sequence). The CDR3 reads CASSISAGTGGYEQYF. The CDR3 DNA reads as TGTGCCAGTAGTATTAGCGCCGGGACAGGGGGATACGAGCAGTACTTC.

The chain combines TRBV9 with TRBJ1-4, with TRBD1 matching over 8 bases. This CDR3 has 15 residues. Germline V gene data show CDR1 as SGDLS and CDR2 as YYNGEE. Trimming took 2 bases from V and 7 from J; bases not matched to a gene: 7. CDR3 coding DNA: TGTGCCAGCAGCGTCACCGGCACAGGGGGTGAAAAACTGTTTTTT. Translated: CASSVTGTGGEKLFF.

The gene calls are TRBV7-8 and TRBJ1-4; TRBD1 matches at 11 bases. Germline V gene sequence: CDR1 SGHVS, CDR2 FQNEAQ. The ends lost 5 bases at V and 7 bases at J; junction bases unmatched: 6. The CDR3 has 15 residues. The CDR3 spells CASSPRTGGSEKLFF. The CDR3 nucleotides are TGTGCCAGCAGCCCCCGGACAGGGGGCAGTGAAAAACTGTTTTTT.

CDR3 amino acids: CATSRARTGGTYEQYF. CDR3 DNA sequence: TGTGCCACCAGCAGAGCAAGGACAGGGGGAACCTACGAGCAGTACTTC. This rearrangement joins TRBV15 to TRBJ2-7, with 10 bases identical to TRBD1. V lost 1 base and J lost 2; bases outside the gene matches: 5. Per germline, CDR1 LNHNV and CDR2 YYDKDF (reference sequence). The CDR3 consists of 16 residues. Full variable domain (missing parts from reference TRBV15 and TRBJ2-7): DAMVIQNPRYQVTQFGKPVTLSCSQTLNHNVMYWYQQKSSQAPKLLFHYYDKDFNNEADTPDNFQSRRPNTSFCFLDIRSPGLGDTAMYLCATSRARTGGTYEQYFGPGTRLTVT.

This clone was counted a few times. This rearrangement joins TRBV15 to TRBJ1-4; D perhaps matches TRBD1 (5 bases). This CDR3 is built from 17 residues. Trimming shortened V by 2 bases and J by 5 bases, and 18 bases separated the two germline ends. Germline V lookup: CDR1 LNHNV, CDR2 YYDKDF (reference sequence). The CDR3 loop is CATSRRGSGQMNEKLFF. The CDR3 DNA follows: TGTGCCACCAGCAGAAGGGGCTCAGGGCAGATGAATGAAAAACTGTTTTTT.

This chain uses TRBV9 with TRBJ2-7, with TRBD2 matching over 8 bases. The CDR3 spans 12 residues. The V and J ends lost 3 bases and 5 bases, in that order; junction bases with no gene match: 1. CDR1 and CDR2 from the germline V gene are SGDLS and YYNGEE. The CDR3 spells CASSAAGDEQYF. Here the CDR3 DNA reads TGTGCCAGCAGCGCAGCGGGAGACGAGCAGTACTTC.

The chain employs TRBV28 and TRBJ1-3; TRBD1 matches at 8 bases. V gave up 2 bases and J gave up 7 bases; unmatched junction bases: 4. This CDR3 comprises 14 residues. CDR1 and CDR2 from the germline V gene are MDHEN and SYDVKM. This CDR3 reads CASSLPGQVNTIYF. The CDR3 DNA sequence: TGTGCCAGCAGTTTACCGGGACAGGTGAACACCATATATTTT.

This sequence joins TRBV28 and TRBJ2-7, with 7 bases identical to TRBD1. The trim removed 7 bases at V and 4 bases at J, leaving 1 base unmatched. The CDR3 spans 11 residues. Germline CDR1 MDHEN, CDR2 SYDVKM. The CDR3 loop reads CASTTGYEQYF. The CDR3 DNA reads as TGTGCCAGCACGACAGGGTACGAGCAGTACTTC.

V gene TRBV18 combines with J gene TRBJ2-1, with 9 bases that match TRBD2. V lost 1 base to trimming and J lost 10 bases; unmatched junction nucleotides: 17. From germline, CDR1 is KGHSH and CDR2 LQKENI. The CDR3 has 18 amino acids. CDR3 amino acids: CASSPRGSGSTQAEEQFF. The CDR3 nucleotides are TGTGCCAGCTCACCACGGGGTAGCGGGAGTACACAGGCGGAGGAGCAGTTCTTC.